These 12 T cell receptor beta chains were sequenced from one sample in a study of Graves' ophthalmopathy and Graves' hyperthyroidism. Using RNA transcripts, the TCR beta CDR3 regions were amplified. First-round RT-PCR relied on HTBI primers, and a second-round multiplex PCR came next. TCRdb re-analysed the multiplex PCR reads in MiXCR, keeping a single row per CDR3 protein. The repertoire has approximately 460,000 distinct CDR3 sequences, roughly an eighth of them found once; the top ten carry about 9.4%. Sequenced sample: blood. The receptor set was obtained from a woman aged 25-40 years with Graves' ophthalmopathy.

Many counts were recorded for this clonotype. The chain employs TRBV2 and TRBJ2-5; 7 positions match TRBD2. V was pared by 7 bases and J by 5 bases, with 7 bases of the junction left unmatched. The CDR3 has 13 residues. The germline V gene has CDR1 SNHLY and CDR2 FYNNEI. The CDR3 is CASTRGRGETQYF. The CDR3 DNA follows: TGTGCCAGCACACGCGGGAGAGGGGAGACCCAGTACTTC.

The rearrangement links TRBV12-3 or TRBV12-4 to TRBJ1-1, with no clear D. CDR3 length equals 14 residues. Trimming removed 5 bases from V and 0 bases from J, with 10 bases in between. The CDR3 DNA reads TGTGCCAGCAGTCCCCCCCCAATGAACACTGAAGCTTTCTTT. Translating it yields CASSPPPMNTEAFF.

In this sample, this clonotype turned up many times. J is TRBJ2-5 and V is TRBV6-5; TRBD2 agrees at 7 bases. The CDR3 spans 15 residues. Germline V gene lookup returns CDR1 MNHEY and CDR2 SVGAGI. The J segment lost 2 bases and the V segment lost 0 bases, leaving 3 bases of the junction unmatched. CDR3 region: CASSYSGGGQETQYF. CDR3 DNA: TGTGCCAGCAGTTACTCGGGGGGGGGTCAAGAGACCCAGTACTTC.

This clonotype was counted ten times or more. This chain joins TRBV24-1 and TRBJ1-5, with a weak D call TRBD1 (5 bases). The CDR3 has 17 amino acids. The germline CDR1 and CDR2 sequences are KGHDR and SFDVKD. Trimming removed 9 bases from V and 5 bases from J, with 25 bases in between. In DNA, the CDR3 is TGTGCCACCCTTGAAGGTTACAACAAGGGGTGGTATCAGCCCCAGCATTTT. Amino acid sequence: CATLEGYNKGWYQPQHF.

At least ten counts were recorded for this clonotype. The V and J genes are TRBV11-2 and TRBJ1-1; perhaps TRBD1 as D (6 bases). Trimming took 2 bases from V and 0 from J, leaving 13 bases between them. Germline V gene data show CDR1 as SGHAT and CDR2 as FQNNGV. The CDR3 extends over 16 amino acids. CDR3 DNA: TGTGCCAGCAGCTTAAGGGGGGGGACTTTGAACACTGAAGCTTTCTTT. It encodes CASSLRGGTLNTEAFF.

This clonotype came up many times. This chain links TRBV7-6 with TRBJ1-6, with a tentative D call TRBD1 (6 bases). This CDR3 has 15 residues. In germline, CDR1 is SGHVS, CDR2 FNYEAQ. The V and J ends lost 2 bases and 6 bases respectively, with 11 bases between them. For the CDR3, the DNA is TGTGCCAGCAGCTTACTGGGGGCCCTTAATTCACCCCTCCACTTT. This codes for CASSLLGALNSPLHF.

In this sample, this clonotype turned up many times. The chain recombines TRBV12-3 or TRBV12-4 with TRBJ1-6; no definite D call. CDR3 length: 14 residues. Trimming removed 0 bases at V and 10 bases at J, with 10 bases between. For the CDR3, the DNA is TGTGCCAGCAGTTTAGCATATGGCGGATCACCCCTCCACTTT. Translating it yields CASSLAYGGSPLHF.

This clonotype was recorded at least ten times. The V and J genes are TRBV27 and TRBJ2-5; 7 bases match TRBD2. J gave up 3 bases and V 7 bases, and 5 bases lay outside the gene matches. CDR1 is MNHEY and CDR2 is SMNVEV in the germline V gene (reference sequence). The CDR3 is made up of 13 amino acids. In nucleotides, the CDR3 is TGTGCCAGCACTAGGGGAGGGGAAGAGACCCAGTACTTC. Translating it yields CASTRGGEETQYF.

This clonotype was observed a handful of times. The CDR3 DNA follows: TGTGCCAGCAGCGTAGACTGGGGGGATCAGCCCCAGCATTTT. Protein sequence: CASSVDWGDQPQHF. The V and J genes are TRBV9 and TRBJ1-5, with D perhaps TRBD1 (5 bases). V was trimmed by 0 bases and J by 5 bases, leaving 9 bases between them. CDR1 and CDR2 (germline): SGDLS, YYNGEE. CDR3 size: 14 residues.

This clonotype was observed at least ten times. CDR3 nucleotides: TGCGCCAGCAGCTTACAGGGGCCTACGACTCCCCAGCATTTT. As protein: CASSLQGPTTPQHF. The chain carries TRBV5-1 and TRBJ1-5; 7 nucleotides agree with TRBD1. This CDR3 has 14 residues. V was pared by 2 bases and J by 10 bases, with 9 bases of the junction left unmatched. Germline CDR1 is SGHRS and CDR2 is YFSETQ.

This clonotype was counted many times. The chain uses TRBV6-5 and TRBJ1-1, with 9 bases fitting TRBD1. The CDR3 has 16 residues. Trimming cost V 6 bases and J 0 bases; bases outside gene matches: 8. Germline V CDR1 and CDR2: MNHEY, SVGAGI. The DNA of the CDR3 is TGTGCCAGCAGCAACAGGGGGCGAAGGATGAACACTGAAGCTTTCTTT. Amino acid sequence: CASSNRGRRMNTEAFF.

There are a few counts of this clonotype. The chain recombines TRBV6-5 with TRBJ1-5, with TRBD1 matching over 7 bases. This CDR3 region has 15 residues. V trimming: 4 bases; J trimming: 4 bases; junction bases outside the gene matches: 7. Germline V gene sequence: CDR1 MNHEY, CDR2 SVGAGI. CDR3 coding DNA: TGTGCCAGCAGTTCAACAGGGGTCCTAAATCAGCCCCAGCATTTT. Protein: CASSSTGVLNQPQHF.